This entry features one TCR beta chain sequence. Its cognate antigen is unknown. TCRdb passed the reads through MiXCR, listing each CDR3 protein once. The repertoire holds roughly 990,000 distinct CDR3 sequences, with roughly a third as singletons. This entry belongs to a study of T cell repertoires in cytomegalovirus infection. Study-wide points: HLA-C-restricted, CMV-specific TCR beta clonotypes were dominant ex vivo.

This CDR3 spans 14 amino acids. V was clipped by 0 bases and J by 7 bases, with 11 bases between them. Germline CDR1 SGDLS, CDR2 YYNGEE. This TCR came from a human donor in good health (CMV status not recorded). Some clones in this sample may be carry-over from other donors' samples. This rearrangement joins TRBV9 to TRBJ1-5; D not resolved. The sample consisted of cultured CD8+ T cells from PBMCs, taken from culture after CMV antigen stimulation. In DNA, the CDR3 is TGTGCCAGCAGCGTAGAAGGCAGGCAACAGCCCCAGCATTTT. It yields the protein CASSVEGRQQPQHF.